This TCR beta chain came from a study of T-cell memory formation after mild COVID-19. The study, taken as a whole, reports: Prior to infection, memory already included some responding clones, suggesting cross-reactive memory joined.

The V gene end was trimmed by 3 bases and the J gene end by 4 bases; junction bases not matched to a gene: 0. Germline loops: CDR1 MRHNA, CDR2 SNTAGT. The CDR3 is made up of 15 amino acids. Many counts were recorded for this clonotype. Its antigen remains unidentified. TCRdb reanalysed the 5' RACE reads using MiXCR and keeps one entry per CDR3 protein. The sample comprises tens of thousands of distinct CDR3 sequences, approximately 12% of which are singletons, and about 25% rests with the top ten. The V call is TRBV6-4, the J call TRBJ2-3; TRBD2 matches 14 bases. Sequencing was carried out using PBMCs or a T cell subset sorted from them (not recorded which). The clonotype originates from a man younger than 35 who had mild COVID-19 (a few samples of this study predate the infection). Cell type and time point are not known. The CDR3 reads CASSETSGGADTQYF. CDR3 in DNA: TGTGCCAGCAGTGAGACTAGCGGGGGGGCAGATACGCAGTATTTT.